What follows are 14 T cell receptor beta chains derived from one specimen sequenced in a study of blood T cell repertoires in COVID-19. Libraries were prepared by immunoSEQ multiplex PCR; TCRdb keeps only in-frame clonotypes and omits some of them. The sample has about 210,000 clones, about nine tenths seen once. The sample consisted of peripheral blood. The receptors originated from a man aged 40-49 years with acute or convalescent COVID-19.

The table lists this clone with many counts. The V and J genes are TRBV5-1 and TRBJ1-1; TRBD1 aligns across 12 bases. The junction had 5 bases not matched to a gene; V was cut back by 2 bases and J by 3 bases. The germline CDR1 and CDR2 sequences are SGHRS and YFSETQ. The CDR3 contains 16 residues. The CDR3: CASSLGTGGRYTEAFF. In DNA, the CDR3 is TGCGCCAGCAGCTTAGGGACAGGGGGCCGGTACACTGAAGCTTTCTTT.

This chain's CDR3 is CASSFRGYGNTIYF. CDR3 sequence (DNA): TGTGCCAGCAGCTTTCGGGGGTATGGAAACACCATATATTTT. J is TRBJ1-3 and V is TRBV5-4, with D possibly being TRBD1 (5 bases). Trimming left V 2 bases short and J 3 bases short, with 9 bases between. Germline CDR1 and CDR2: SGHNT and YYREEE (reference sequence). This CDR3 region has 14 residues.

This clone appeared a single time. The chain carries TRBV28 and TRBJ1-1; tentatively, D is TRBD1 (5 bases). CDR1 is MDHEN, CDR2 SYDVKM, per germline. This CDR3 comprises 15 residues. V shed 3 bases and J shed 8 bases, with 19 bases lying between them. The CDR3 reads CASSFIGGDNGEAFF. The CDR3 DNA is TGTGCCAGCAGTTTCATCGGGGGAGACAACGGCGAAGCTTTCTTT. Based on the CDR3 plus reference TRBV28 and TRBJ1-1, the full variable domain is DVKVTQSSRYLVKRTGEKVFLECVQDMDHENMFWYRQDPGLGLRLIYFSYDVKMKEKGDIPEGYSVSREKKERFSLILESASTNQTSMYLCASSFIGGDNGEAFFGQGTRLTVV.

The chain combines TRBV28 with TRBJ2-7, with D tentatively TRBD1 (6 bases). This CDR3 has 15 residues. The germline V gene has CDR1 MDHEN and CDR2 SYDVKM. The V gene lost 0 bases and the J gene lost 0 bases, with 9 bases spanning the gap. The DNA of the CDR3 is TGTGCCAGCAGTTTATGGGGGGACAACTCCTACGAGCAGTACTTC. As protein: CASSLWGDNSYEQYF.

The CDR3 spells CASSEMTWGVAGRGNIQYF. For the CDR3, the DNA is TGTGCCAGCAGTGAAATGACCTGGGGGGTAGCGGGGAGGGGAAACATTCAGTACTTC. The V gene is TRBV6-1, the J gene TRBJ2-4; 8 bases map to TRBD2. Germline V gives CDR1 MNHNS, CDR2 SASEGT. V lost 2 bases to trimming and J lost 6 bases; unmatched junction nucleotides: 18. CDR3 size: 19 residues.

This chain links TRBV19 with TRBJ1-1; 7 nucleotides line up with TRBD1. J lost 0 bases, V lost 3 bases, and 7 bases had no gene match. This CDR3 is built from 16 residues. Per germline, CDR1 LNHDA and CDR2 SQIVND (reference sequence). The CDR3 DNA reads as TGTGCCAGTAGTATGGGGGACAGCTTACTGAACACTGAAGCTTTCTTT. Its protein product is CASSMGDSLLNTEAFF.

The V call is TRBV19, the J call TRBJ2-7; D gene ambiguous. The CDR3 has 11 residues. Germline V gene sequence: CDR1 LNHDA, CDR2 SQIVND (reference sequence). The V and J ends lost 7 bases and 6 bases respectively, with 10 bases between them. The CDR3 reads CASNLGGEQYF. CDR3 coding DNA: TGTGCCAGTAACCTAGGCGGCGAGCAGTACTTC. The variable domain in full, completed from reference TRBV19 and TRBJ2-7, reads DGGITQSPKYLFRKEGQNVTLSCEQNLNHDAMYWYRQDPGQGLRLIYYSQIVNDFQKGDIAEGYSVSREKKESFPLTVTSAQKNPTAFYLCASNLGGEQYFGPGTRLTVT.

The rearrangement links TRBV10-3 to TRBJ1-2; TRBD1 matches 9 bases. Looked up from germline, CDR1 is ENHRY and CDR2 is SYGVKD. V trimming: 3 bases; J trimming: 6 bases; junction bases outside the gene matches: 11. The CDR3 contains 16 residues. CDR3 amino acids: CAISDIGGTGKDGYTF. CDR3 in DNA: TGTGCCATCAGTGACATCGGTGGGACAGGGAAGGATGGCTACACCTTC.

This clone was observed once. V and J are TRBV30 and TRBJ2-5, with 13 bases fitting TRBD2. The CDR3 length is 18 residues. Trimming at V came to 1 base and at J to 4 bases, leaving 12 bases not matched to a gene. Germline V CDR1 and CDR2: GTSNPN, SVGIG (reference sequence). CDR3 loop: CAWSGWKTSGGPRETQYF. In DNA, the CDR3 is TGTGCCTGGAGTGGCTGGAAGACTAGCGGGGGGCCGAGAGAGACCCAGTACTTC.

The chain employs TRBV3-1 (or the pseudogene TRBV3-2) and TRBJ2-6; 7 bases map to TRBD1. CDR3 length: 17 amino acids. Losses at the gene ends were 1 base for V and 0 bases for J; bases not matched to a gene: 3. Looked up from germline, CDR1 is LGHDT and CDR2 is YNNKEL (reference sequence). CDR3 sequence: CASSQGTGISGANVLTF. CDR3 nucleotide sequence: TGTGCCAGCAGCCAAGGGACAGGTATCTCTGGGGCCAACGTCCTGACTTTC.

V gene TRBV7-8 combines with J gene TRBJ2-2; D possibly corresponds to TRBD2 (6 bases). Germline V gene lookup returns CDR1 SGHVS and CDR2 FQNEAQ. The V and J ends lost 5 bases and 3 bases respectively, with 22 bases between them. The CDR3 length is 18 residues. The CDR3 coding sequence is TGTGCCAGCAGCGTTGCAGTTCTCGGGAGCTATTACACCGGGGAGCTGTTTTTT. Translated, it gives CASSVAVLGSYYTGELFF.

This clone was recorded at least ten times. CDR3 sequence: CASSYSPSGTHNEQFF. The DNA for the CDR3 is TGTGCCAGCAGTTACTCACCTAGCGGGACCCACAATGAGCAGTTCTTC. The gene calls are TRBV6-5 and TRBJ2-1; 9 nucleotides agree with TRBD2. Germline V lookup: CDR1 MNHEY, CDR2 SVGAGI. Trimming cost V 0 bases and J 5 bases; bases outside gene matches: 5. There are 16 residues in the CDR3.

The chain has TRBV18 and TRBJ2-3, with 13 bases identical to TRBD2. CDR1 is KGHSH, CDR2 LQKENI, per germline. CDR3 size: 17 residues. J lost 1 base, V lost 6 bases, and 7 bases had no gene match. Written as DNA, the CDR3 is TGTGCCAGCTCGTCTACTAGCGGGGGGGCCGGCACAGATACGCAGTATTTT. This codes for CASSSTSGGAGTDTQYF.

The chain has TRBV2 and TRBJ2-7; possible D gene TRBD2, 5 bases. The length of the CDR3 is 13 residues. Trimming took off 3 bases at V and 7 bases at J, with 13 bases between the two ends. Looked up from germline, CDR1 is SNHLY and CDR2 is FYNNEI. CDR3 nucleotides: TGTGCCAGCAGTGACCTCTTCTCGGGAGAGCAGTACTTC. It yields the protein CASSDLFSGEQYF.